This TCR beta chain was obtained from a study of CD8+CD57+ T cells in acquired aplastic anemia. Whole-study context: Across the sorted CD4+ and CD8+ cells, DNA amounts averaged approximately 3.1 ug. Healthy donors gave about 10 million reads on average for CD4+ cells.

Germline V gene sequence: CDR1 SGHNT, CDR2 YENEEA. The CDR3 is made up of 13 amino acids. V shed 2 bases and J shed 8 bases, with 10 bases lying between them. Concerning this clonotype itself: The antigen is unknown.

General study points: In CD8+ cells, Simpson's diversity showed no significant difference between patients and controls. Patients and controls shared 25 to 35 CD8+ CDR3 sequences, which appeared highly expressed in patients and within their immunodominant clones.

Genomic DNA templated the TCR beta VDJ and CDR3 profiling. TCRdb used MiXCR to reprocess the reads, holding one entry per CDR3 protein. The repertoire holds about 190,000 distinct CDR3 sequences, roughly 56% seen once, with roughly 15% in the top ten. The chain carries TRBV11-3 and TRBJ2-1, with D hard to call. The sequence came from a human donor in good health, serving as a control. The specimen was sorted CD4+, CD8+, or CD8+CD57+ T cells (not recorded which) from PBMCs. Written as DNA, the CDR3 is TGTGCCAGCAGCTTAACCAGGTCCGATGAGCAGTTCTTC. Translated: CASSLTRSDEQFF.